Presented here are 20 T cell receptor beta chains from one specimen sequenced in a study of blood T cell repertoires in COVID-19. Only in-frame clones appear in the TCRdb table, and some are missing; sequencing was by immunoSEQ multiplex PCR. The data contain 120,000 to 150,000 clones, about nine tenths of them seen just once; the ten biggest clones take up more than 9%. Sequenced: peripheral blood. All receptors come from a man aged 50 or older with active or convalescent COVID-19.

The sample holds one count of this clone. J is TRBJ1-5 and V is TRBV2, with unresolved D. This CDR3 contains 17 residues. Germline CDR1 SNHLY, CDR2 FYNNEI. V dropped 6 bases and J dropped 2 bases, with 20 bases sitting between them. The CDR3 here is CASRRQRPNWGNQPQHF. The CDR3 region has the DNA TGTGCCAGCAGGCGCCAGCGCCCAAATTGGGGCAATCAGCCCCAGCATTTT.

The J gene is TRBJ1-1, the V gene TRBV9; 8 nucleotides align to TRBD1. The junction had 5 bases not matched to a gene; V was cut back by 0 bases and J by 7 bases. CDR1 SGDLS and CDR2 YYNGEE come from the germline V gene. The CDR3 sequence is 14 residues long. The CDR3 region is CASSVGQGIDEAFF. The CDR3 region has the DNA TGTGCCAGCAGCGTAGGACAGGGGATCGATGAAGCTTTCTTT.

This sequence joins TRBV7-2 and TRBJ2-3; 8 nucleotides agree with TRBD1. The CDR3 is 16 residues long. Germline V CDR1 and CDR2: SGHTA, FQGNSA. J lost 5 bases, V lost 1 base, and 8 bases had no gene match. Here the CDR3 DNA reads TGTGCCAGCAGCTTAGGCCCGGACAGGGAAGGAGATACGCAGTATTTT. It translates to CASSLGPDREGDTQYF.

This chain links TRBV7-9 with TRBJ2-3; 9 bases agree with TRBD2. This CDR3 is built from 16 residues. Germline V lookup: CDR1 SEHNR, CDR2 FQNEAQ (reference sequence). J gave up 0 bases and V 3 bases, and 4 bases lay outside the gene matches. CDR3 region: CASSLGSGSSTDTQYF. The DNA for the CDR3 is TGTGCCAGCAGCTTGGGTAGCGGGAGTAGCACAGATACGCAGTATTTT.

The gene calls are TRBV11-2 and TRBJ2-1, with D tentatively TRBD2 (5 bases). Trimming stripped 1 base from V and 6 bases from J, with 13 bases between. Germline V gene data show CDR1 as SGHAT and CDR2 as FQNNGV. This CDR3 comprises 15 residues. The CDR3 bases are TGTGCCAGCAGCTTAGTAACGGGATACTTCAATGAGCAGTTCTTC. This gives the protein CASSLVTGYFNEQFF.

J is TRBJ2-3 and V is TRBV7-9, with D perhaps TRBD2 (5 bases). Trimming took off 8 bases at V and 2 bases at J, with 14 bases between the two ends. The CDR3 extends over 14 amino acids. From germline, CDR1 is SEHNR and CDR2 FQNEAQ (reference sequence). The CDR3 bases are TGTGCCAGCGGTTTTACGGGATCCACAGATACGCAGTATTTT. This sequence encodes CASGFTGSTDTQYF.

The chain recombines TRBV29-1 with TRBJ1-1; possibly TRBD1 for D (5 bases). With 6 bases removed from V and 7 bases from J, the gap between germline ends came to 18 bases. This CDR3 is built from 13 residues. Per the germline V gene, CDR1 is SQVTM and CDR2 is ANQGSEA. The CDR3 protein is CSVLGRGIGEAFF. The CDR3 DNA reads TGCAGCGTCTTAGGGCGGGGGATCGGTGAAGCTTTCTTT.

CDR3 coding DNA: TGCGCCAGCAGCTGGGACAGCCACTTCGAGCAGTACTTC. Its protein is CASSWDSHFEQYF. The rearrangement links TRBV5-1 to TRBJ2-7; 7 nucleotides agree with TRBD1. CDR1 SGHRS and CDR2 YFSETQ come from the germline V gene. J gave up 6 bases and V 3 bases, and 6 bases lay outside the gene matches. CDR3 length: 13 amino acids.

The chain uses TRBV30 and TRBJ1-5, with 7 bases lining up with TRBD1. The CDR3 covers 16 residues. Germline lookup yields CDR1 GTSNPN and CDR2 SVGIG (reference sequence). V shed 1 base and J 7 bases; nucleotides not matched to a gene: 13. The CDR3 nucleotides are TGTGCCTGGAGTGCTCGAGGAAAGGGGGCTGGACAGCCCCAGCATTTT. Encoded protein: CAWSARGKGAGQPQHF.

The chain links TRBV24-1 to TRBJ2-2; 15 nucleotides line up with TRBD2. The CDR3 sequence is 19 residues long. CDR1 is KGHDR, CDR2 SFDVKD, per germline. Losses at the gene ends were 4 bases for V and 4 bases for J; bases not matched to a gene: 9. This CDR3 is CATSEPTVGLAGGTGELFF. In DNA form, the CDR3 reads TGTGCCACCAGTGAACCTACCGTGGGACTAGCGGGAGGCACCGGGGAGCTGTTTTTT.

The chain joins TRBV4-1 to TRBJ2-1, with TRBD1 matching 11 bases. This CDR3 has 18 residues. The J segment lost 9 bases and the V segment lost 0 bases, leaving 13 bases of the junction unmatched. Germline V gene data show CDR1 as MGHRA and CDR2 as YSYEKL. Written as DNA, the CDR3 is TGCGCCAGCAGCCAAGATAAAAGGGACAGGGGGTTCTCCGGTGAGCAGTTCTTC. It specifies CASSQDKRDRGFSGEQFF.

This chain connects TRBV6-4 to TRBJ1-1; D unresolved. With 2 bases removed from V and 5 bases from J, the gap between germline ends came to 9 bases. Germline V gives CDR1 MRHNA, CDR2 SNTAGT. CDR3 length: 13 residues. The CDR3 loop reads CASSDQSGTEAFF. CDR3 nucleotide sequence: TGTGCCAGCAGTGACCAGTCGGGAACTGAAGCTTTCTTT.

J is TRBJ2-5 and V is TRBV25-1, with 7 bases fitting TRBD1. The ends lost 7 bases at V and 4 bases at J; junction bases unmatched: 12. The CDR3 contains 15 residues. Germline V lookup: CDR1 MGHDK, CDR2 SYGVNS. The CDR3 is CASTPDRARGETQYF. CDR3 sequence (DNA): TGTGCCAGCACCCCAGACAGGGCCAGGGGAGAGACCCAGTACTTC. Full variable domain (remainder filled in from reference TRBV25-1 and TRBJ2-5): EADIYQTPRYLVIGTGKKITLECSQTMGHDKMYWYQQDPGMELHLIHYSYGVNSTEKGDLSSESTVSRIRTEHFPLTLESARPSHTSQYLCASTPDRARGETQYFGPGTRLLVL.

This clone was seen a single time. V usage is TRBV24-1 and J usage is TRBJ2-1; TRBD1 is a possible D gene (5 bases). CDR1 and CDR2 (germline): KGHDR, SFDVKD. This CDR3 spans 15 amino acids. Trimming removed 4 bases from V and 7 bases from J, with 16 bases in between. CDR3 sequence reads: CATSETTRVGNEQFF. CDR3 in DNA: TGTGCCACCAGTGAGACCACCAGGGTGGGGAATGAGCAGTTCTTC.

V and J are TRBV15 and TRBJ2-3, with a possible D match to TRBD1 (5 bases). The ends were cut back, 4 bases at V and 4 bases at J, with 12 bases in the middle. The CDR3 sequence is 14 residues long. Germline CDR1 reads LNHNV; CDR2 reads YYDKDF (reference sequence). CDR3 bases: TGTGCCACCAGCAACTCTAGGGGTCCAGATACGCAGTATTTT. Encoded protein: CATSNSRGPDTQYF.

The V and J genes are TRBV28 and TRBJ1-2; maybe TRBD1 (5 bases). The V and J ends lost 4 bases and 4 bases respectively, with 13 bases between them. The CDR3 is 14 residues long. Germline CDR1 reads MDHEN; CDR2 reads SYDVKM. CDR3 in amino acids: CASSSGFRVYGYTF. As DNA, the CDR3 is TGTGCCAGCAGTTCAGGGTTCCGGGTCTATGGCTACACCTTC.

This rearrangement joins TRBV10-3 to TRBJ2-7; 11 nucleotides match TRBD1. The length of the CDR3 is 13 residues. The V gene end was trimmed by 8 bases and the J gene end by 3 bases; junction bases not matched to a gene: 3. Germline CDR1 ENHRY, CDR2 SYGVKD. CDR3 nucleotides: TGTGCCATCGCGGGACAGGGGGTCTACGAGCAGTACTTC. Residues: CAIAGQGVYEQYF.

CDR3 DNA sequence: TGCAGCGTTGCCCTGGACAGGGTAGGTGGCTACACCTTC. It codes for CSVALDRVGGYTF. The rearrangement uses TRBV29-1 and TRBJ1-2, with 8 bases lining up with TRBD1. Unmatched junction bases numbered 8, after V lost 4 bases and J lost 7 bases. From germline, CDR1 is SQVTM and CDR2 ANQGSEA. This CDR3 region has 13 residues.

The genes are TRBV28 and TRBJ1-4; D is possibly TRBD1 (6 bases). The CDR3 spans 14 residues. Germline V gives CDR1 MDHEN, CDR2 SYDVKM. V was cut by 3 bases and J by 6 bases, with 11 bases left in between. The CDR3 protein is CASSLGAGDEKLFF. The CDR3 DNA follows: TGTGCCAGCAGTTTGGGCGCAGGGGATGAAAAACTGTTTTTT.

The chain carries TRBV29-1 and TRBJ1-3, with no clear D. Trimming pared 1 base from V and 3 bases from J, leaving 7 bases between. Germline assignment: CDR1 SQVTM and CDR2 ANQGSEA. The CDR3 loop spans 13 amino acids. The CDR3 DNA sequence: TGCAGCGTTGAAGTCGGAGTTGGAAACACCATATATTTT. Translating it yields CSVEVGVGNTIYF.